This entry lists 15 T cell receptor beta chains sequenced from one sample in a study of blood T cell repertoires in COVID-19. Sequencing used immunoSEQ multiplex PCR; TCRdb keeps in-frame clones, though not all of them. There are over 40,000 clones in the sample; 75% to 85% occur only once, and over 15% lies in the top ten. The sequenced material came from peripheral blood. The receptors shown here come from a man aged 35 to 55 with acute or convalescent COVID-19.

The genes are TRBV19 and TRBJ1-1, with D possibly being TRBD1 (6 bases). Germline CDR1 reads LNHDA; CDR2 reads SQIVND (reference sequence). This CDR3 has 13 residues. V gave up 5 bases and J gave up 10 bases, with 17 bases separating them. The CDR3 loop is CASSVNRDRGAFF. The CDR3 DNA sequence: TGTGCCAGTAGTGTAAACAGGGATAGGGGAGCTTTCTTT.

About this clone itself: Other DNA sequences in the same sample also yield this CDR3. V and J are TRBV2 and TRBJ2-7; D gene ambiguous. The CDR3 is 11 amino acids. CDR1 and CDR2 from the germline V gene are SNHLY and FYNNEI. V was shortened by 5 bases and J by 1 base, with 3 bases between the two germline ends. CDR3 sequence: CASSYSYEQYF. In DNA form, the CDR3 reads TGTGCCAGCAGTTATTCCTACGAGCAGTACTTC.

The CDR3 loop reads CAIRRRDKGPYEQYF. In nucleotides, the CDR3 is TGTGCCATCAGGAGACGGGACAAAGGGCCCTACGAGCAGTACTTC. J is TRBJ2-7 and V is TRBV10-3, with D possibly TRBD1 on 6 matching bases. Germline V gene lookup returns CDR1 ENHRY and CDR2 SYGVKD. CDR3 size: 15 residues. Trimming removed 6 bases from V and 2 bases from J, with 17 bases in between.

The chain uses TRBV28 and TRBJ2-3; perhaps TRBD2 as D (5 bases). CDR1 is MDHEN and CDR2 is SYDVKM in the germline V gene. V dropped 2 bases and J dropped 2 bases, with 8 bases sitting between them. The CDR3 spans 14 residues. The CDR3 DNA sequence: TGTGCCAGCAGTTTAAGAGGGATCACAGATACGCAGTATTTT. It yields the protein CASSLRGITDTQYF.

The V call is TRBV5-6, the J call TRBJ1-1, with a possible D match to TRBD1 (6 bases). V shed 4 bases and J shed 5 bases, with 12 bases lying between them. The CDR3 runs to 13 residues. The germline CDR1 and CDR2 sequences are SGHDT and YYEEEE. The CDR3 protein is CASSAGTPTEAFF. As DNA, the CDR3 is TGTGCCAGCAGCGCCGGGACACCTACTGAAGCTTTCTTT.

This chain links TRBV7-9 with TRBJ2-2; 10 positions agree with TRBD2. With 5 bases clipped from V and 5 bases from J, the junction kept 2 bases outside the gene matches. Germline V CDR1 and CDR2: SEHNR, FQNEAQ (reference sequence). The length of the CDR3 is 14 residues. The CDR3: CASSRTSGTGELFF. The DNA for the CDR3 is TGTGCCAGCAGCCGGACTAGCGGTACCGGGGAGCTGTTTTTT.

A few counts support this clone. The chain is built from TRBV19 and TRBJ1-1, with 9 bases fitting TRBD1. There are 13 residues in the CDR3. Trimming at V came to 3 bases and at J to 7 bases, leaving 3 bases not matched to a gene. Germline V lookup: CDR1 LNHDA, CDR2 SQIVND (reference sequence). CDR3 residues: CASSIGQGSEAFF. The CDR3 DNA reads TGTGCCAGTAGTATCGGACAGGGGAGTGAAGCTTTCTTT. Together with reference TRBV19 and TRBJ1-1, the CDR3 gives the full variable domain: DGGITQSPKYLFRKEGQNVTLSCEQNLNHDAMYWYRQDPGQGLRLIYYSQIVNDFQKGDIAEGYSVSREKKESFPLTVTSAQKNPTAFYLCASSIGQGSEAFFGQGTRLTVV.

V is TRBV28 and J is TRBJ2-3; a weak D match, TRBD2 (5 bases). With 7 bases removed from V and 4 bases from J, the gap between germline ends came to 15 bases. This CDR3 is 14 amino acids long. Germline-derived CDR1 and CDR2 are MDHEN and SYDVKM. The CDR3 loop reads CASKARAVADTQYF. CDR3 DNA sequence: TGTGCCAGCAAGGCGAGGGCCGTGGCAGATACGCAGTATTTT.

In DNA form, the CDR3 reads TGTGCCAGCAGTACCGCGGGACGGAAATACGAGCAGTACGTC. Its translation is CASSTAGRKYEQYV. The chain is built from TRBV28 and TRBJ2-7, with D maybe TRBD2 (6 bases). CDR3 size: 14 residues. Germline lookup yields CDR1 MDHEN and CDR2 SYDVKM. The V end was cut by 5 bases, the J end by 4 bases, with 15 bases between.

The chain links TRBV15 to TRBJ2-2; a possible D gene is TRBD1 (6 bases). This CDR3 spans 14 amino acids. Per the germline V gene, CDR1 is LNHNV and CDR2 is YYDKDF (reference sequence). Trimming took off 5 bases at V and 2 bases at J, with 9 bases between the two ends. This CDR3 is CATSPGTNTGELFF. The CDR3 DNA sequence: TGTGCCACCAGCCCCGGGACAAACACCGGGGAGCTGTTTTTT.

The rearrangement links TRBV19 to TRBJ2-7; D possibly corresponds to TRBD2 (5 bases). The CDR3 contains 14 residues. Germline CDR1 and CDR2: LNHDA and SQIVND (reference sequence). Trimming left V 3 bases short and J 3 bases short, with 12 bases between. The CDR3 nucleotides are TGTGCCAGTAGTATGCCTTCGGGAAGCTACGAGCAGTACTTC. This codes for CASSMPSGSYEQYF.

This clone was observed a handful of times. The chain uses TRBV19 and TRBJ1-5, with a tentative D call TRBD1 (5 bases). Between the trimmed V and J ends, which lost 3 bases and 6 bases, there was a span of 9 bases. In germline, CDR1 is LNHDA, CDR2 SQIVND (reference sequence). The CDR3 totals 13 residues. CDR3 sequence: CASSMEGAQPQHF. The CDR3 region has the DNA TGTGCCAGTAGTATGGAAGGGGCTCAGCCCCAGCATTTT.

This clone showed up just once. The chain couples TRBV18 to TRBJ2-3; a possible D gene is TRBD1 (6 bases). The CDR3 has 14 residues. Trimming cost V 4 bases and J 3 bases, with 11 bases left between them. Germline values: CDR1 KGHSH, CDR2 LQKENI. CDR3 DNA: TGTGCCAGCTCACTGCAGGGGCTTACAGATACGCAGTATTTT. It specifies CASSLQGLTDTQYF.

This chain joins TRBV30 and TRBJ1-6; 7 bases fit TRBD1. With V trimmed by 4 bases and J by 10 bases, 13 bases remained unmatched. Per germline, CDR1 GTSNPN and CDR2 SVGIG (reference sequence). There are 15 residues in the CDR3. Here the CDR3 DNA reads TGTGCCTGGACTACGCCATTGACAGGGATCTCACCCCTCCACTTT. It encodes CAWTTPLTGISPLHF. The complete variable domain, with remaining parts taken from reference TRBV30 and TRBJ1-6, reads SQTIHQWPATLVQPVGSPLSLECTVEGTSNPNLYWYRQAAGRGLQLLFYSVGIGQISSEVPQNLSASRPQDRQFILSSKKLLLSDSGFYLCAWTTPLTGISPLHFGNGTRLTVT.

This chain uses TRBV7-9 with TRBJ1-6, with 8 positions matching TRBD1. V lost 7 bases, J lost 3 bases, and 11 bases stayed unmatched. This CDR3 has 17 residues. The germline V gene encodes CDR1 SEHNR and CDR2 FQNEAQ (reference sequence). The DNA for the CDR3 is TGTGCCAGCACCAAGACATCCGGACAGGGCTATAATTCACCCCTCCACTTT. Amino acid sequence: CASTKTSGQGYNSPLHF. Using reference TRBV7-9 and TRBJ1-6 for the parts outside the CDR3, the full variable domain is DTGVSQNPRHKITKRGQNVTFRCDPISEHNRLYWYRQTLGQGPEFLTYFQNEAQLEKSRLLSDRFSAERPKGSFSTLEIQRTEQGDSAMYLCASTKTSGQGYNSPLHFGNGTRLTVT.